This is a list of T cell receptor beta chains from one sample in a study of T cell responses to AZD1222 COVID-19 vaccine. TCRdb's table, derived via immunoSEQ multiplex PCR, lists solely in-frame clones and lacks some. Seen here are 140,000 or so clones, over 75% observed once, and the top ten hold around 1.6%. The sequencing here drew on peripheral blood, taken on day 0 of AZD1222 vaccination. The receptors stem from an adult in good health. Each CDR3 is given without its conserved first and last residue. Fields, in order: V gene, J gene, CDR3 protein.

TRBV5-1	TRBJ1-3	ASSLVGGGNTIY
TRBV19	TRBJ2-7	ASSASGRQSYEQY
TRBV11-3	TRBJ2-7	ASSLEGYEQY
TRBV7-6	TRBJ2-5	ASSSTGTGVGETQY
TRBV4-1	TRBJ1-5	ASSQIGEPQH
TRBV27	TRBJ2-5	ASSLSALAGRRRGRETQY
TRBV9	TRBJ2-1	ASSFNPGTPNEQF
TRBV4-1	TRBJ2-4	ASSLAGLAKNIQY
TRBV30	TRBJ2-7	ALGDISQY
TRBV18	TRBJ2-7	ASSPKREREQY
TRBV10-1	TRBJ2-5	ASSSLQETQY
TRBV9	TRBJ2-7	ASSGTSYAGTSEQY
TRBV7-2	TRBJ2-7	ASRSPGPTYEQY
TRBV27	TRBJ1-1	ASSSGPMNTEAF
TRBV9	TRBJ1-2	ASREHGYT
TRBV27	TRBJ2-1	ASSFLAGAGNEQF
TRBV6-4	TRBJ1-5	ASSEGGKQPQH
TRBV5-6	TRBJ2-7	ASSLDVAPYEQY
TRBV15	TRBJ1-2	ATSREAGTGYGYT
TRBV6-6	TRBJ2-7	ASSLTLGGRTHEQY
TRBV19	TRBJ1-4	ASRDRGDNEKLF
TRBV21-1	TRBJ1-1	ASFRGRVNTEAF
TRBV6-4	TRBJ2-1	ASSDASGVNEQF
TRBV9	TRBJ1-2	ASSQQGNYGYT
TRBV14	TRBJ1-1	ASSQVPRTEAF
TRBV7-8	TRBJ1-6	ASSLAPNSPLH
TRBV7-8	TRBJ1-2	ASSLESRRTYGYT
TRBV12-5	TRBJ1-3	ASGLDLGASGNTIY
TRBV7-2	TRBJ1-1	ASSHRQGARNTEAF
TRBV7-9	TRBJ2-5	ASSFTGTSGTETQY
TRBV9	TRBJ1-1	ASSVLNTGAEAF
TRBV15	TRBJ2-7	ATSRDPGGQNEQY
TRBV11-2	TRBJ2-1	ASLLAGASYNEQF
TRBV12-2	TRBJ2-6	ASRETRTPHKVGQRPD
TRBV19	TRBJ2-7	ASKGRGTYEQY
TRBV27	TRBJ1-1	ASSLGRNTEAF
TRBV2	TRBJ1-6	ASRARGGLNSPLH
TRBV10-3	TRBJ2-7	AISMDSYEQY
TRBV10-3	TRBJ2-7	AIRHTGTVNSYEQY
TRBV27	TRBJ2-7	ASSLILAGAYEQY
TRBV21-1	TRBJ2-3	ASSKVLPADYRGDTQY
TRBV28	TRBJ1-3	ASSSLARGTNTIY
TRBV7-9	TRBJ2-7	ASSISGRGRNEQY
TRBV6-5	TRBJ2-7	ASRYQGALLYEQY
TRBV6-2/TRBV6-3	TRBJ1-2	ASSYWNNYGYT
TRBV6-5	TRBJ2-5	ASSYSLQETQY
TRBV7-9	TRBJ1-1	ASSARQGMNTEAF
TRBV27	TRBJ2-1	ASSLSSNNEQF
TRBV27	TRBJ1-2	ASSPSGGLSYGYT
TRBV6-5	TRBJ1-1	ASSLKENTEAF
TRBV5-1	TRBJ1-1	ASSLGGGEGLVKAF
TRBV2	TRBJ2-5	ASSEGQRPAQY
TRBV6-5	TRBJ1-2	ASSSTGAPHYGYT
TRBV5-1	TRBJ1-2	ASSPQGYRGLYGYT
TRBV13	TRBJ1-4	ASSSLQVATNEKLF
TRBV12-3/TRBV12-4	TRBJ2-1	ASMARNNEQF
TRBV30	TRBJ2-7	AWSPPFGEQY